What follows is one TCR beta chain and its context. The target of this receptor is not known. The sample holds no much larger clone one base away, and base qualities are not on file. Libraries were made using the immunoSEQ multiplex PCR assay. The multiplex PCR relied on a mix of 60 forward primers for TCR Vbeta segments and 13 reverse primers for TCR Jbeta segments. Amplification of the CDR3 region of rearranged TCR beta genes was performed with a multiplex PCR assay on genomic DNA. Amplified TCR beta libraries were sequenced as 87-base-pair reads on the Illumina HiSeq System. Processing in the source paper ran as follows. A later analysis counted tens of millions of unique TCR beta chains across the 550 to 750 repertoires, and some 11 million of these chains were shared by at least two donors. Raw reads were error-corrected and collapsed into unique sequences with a nearest-neighbor algorithm that merged closely related sequences to remove PCR and sequencing errors. CDR3 sequences were aligned to IMGT reference sequences to assign V, D and J gene segments. Each retained sequence needed at least a six-nucleotide match to both a V gene segment and a J gene segment. Rearrangements were called productive when the CDR3 lacked stop codons and stayed in frame with V and J; all others were non-productive. CDR3 was defined by IMGT convention, running from the second conserved V-encoded cysteine to the conserved J-encoded phenylalanine. The earlier analysis of 500 to 650 of the donors excluded any sequence lacking an unambiguous match to a single V gene segment. In an earlier analysis of 587 of the donors, a V segment was called functional when productive rearrangements were above 56.7%, and segregating when the standard deviation between donors exceeded 5%. A statistical classification framework was developed to diagnose cytomegalovirus status using the catalog of TCR beta chain sequences. A later analysis assigned V and J genes by comparing TCR nucleotide sequences with IMGT/GENE-DB human TR gene sequences. A later analysis assigned CDR3 sequences and most-parsimonious VDJ recombination scenarios with the TCRdist pipeline. In a later analysis, each TCR beta chain was defined by its CDR3 amino acid sequence together with its V-gene family, and reads without a unique V-gene family were excluded. To address suspected cross-contamination and a sequencing artifact, a later analysis removed 450 to 700 highly shared, low-generation-probability nucleotide sequences. For each public chain, a later analysis derived a clonal expansion index from normalized ranks of inferred template counts within each repertoire. In a later analysis, generation probabilities were computed using a VDJ recombination model fitted to out-of-frame rearrangements, and the results were checked against IGoR. A later analysis scored TCR-TCR, TCR-HLA and TCR-CMV co-occurrence with hypergeometric tests, applying a repertoire-size bias correction to TCR pairs. To estimate false discovery rates, a later analysis permuted the HLA or CMV assignments 20 times. In a later analysis, co-occurring TCRs were grouped using DBSCAN, with TCRdist sequence similarity added in when clustering inside HLA-allele-positive subsets. Repertoires with fewer than 30,000 or more than 120,000 public chains were left out of co-occurrence clustering, as were a few repertoires with anomalous nucleotide sharing. As stored in TCRdb, this immuneACCESS dataset retains in-frame rearrangements with V and J assigned. A fraction of the clones does not appear; measured against another copy, unresolved V genes explain less than half of the discrepancy, and the remainder lacks a known reason. V and J calls and clone size are those listed in that table; D and trimming were worked out from the DNA. The sample contains roughly 120,000 clones, 74% of them found a single time. The top ten constitute 9.5% to 13% of the sample.

This record belongs to a study of cytomegalovirus exposure and HLA in healthy donors (dated by TCRdb to 2017 to 2019). Concerning the study at large: In an earlier analysis of approximately 640 of the donors, 250 to 350 Gb of sequence data and roughly 100 million unique TCR beta sequences from roughly 180 million T cells were reported. Approximately 310 gigabases of sequencing data and around 85 million unique TCR sequences made up an early release that covered approximately 650 HLA-typed donors. Of the roughly 400 genotyped donors, 65% to 90% were placed in the genetic ancestry cluster associated with self-reported Caucasian donors. The study aimed to test whether signatures of past pathogen exposure could be identified by cataloging public T cell receptors. Using immunosequencing, the study profiled T cell repertoires from 640 or so subjects and related those repertoires to cytomegalovirus serostatus. A separate validation cohort of more than 100 different subjects was used in addition to the roughly 620-subject first cohort. The study combined high-throughput TCR immunosequencing, statistical association of individual TCRs with disease status, and machine learning to predict cytomegalovirus infection status. A later analysis re-analyzed previously published TCR beta repertoires from 600 to 850 donors and added high-resolution HLA genotyping to study TCR occurrence patterns. In the later analysis, no new phenotypic data were used to find candidate immune exposures; instead, reliance was placed on TCR beta sequences and their occurrence across donors. An earlier analysis of some 500 of the donors used high-throughput TCR beta sequencing to judge whether each TCR beta V gene segment behaved as functional or pseudogenic. Alongside the repertoire data, information on donor age, sex, ethnicity and CMV serostatus was compiled. Genome-wide SNP genotypes for about 60% of the roughly 670 donors were used in a later genetic analysis, which treated that subset as a discovery cohort. All discovery cohort repertoires had been generated on a single sequencing platform. HLA typing covered class I and class II loci at four-digit resolution. Typing coverage differed by locus: A, B, C, DRB1 and DQB1 were typed in roughly 620-630 donors, DQA1 in around 500, DPA1 in some 600, and DPB1 in approximately 450. Five DR-DQ haplotypes were handled as single units for association and clustering, since linkage in the cohort was strong. Among roughly 400 genotyped donors of the cohort, an average of around 240,000 unique TCR beta nucleotide sequences was sequenced per donor, of which 15% to 20% were non-productive. Findings and caveats that apply to the study as a whole: Most TCR sequences were seen in very few donors, while some public TCRs were found in many individuals. Several of the top co-occurrence clusters appeared to be linked to parvovirus B19, influenza, CMV and Epstein-Barr virus, according to a later analysis. Because counts were too low, some 16 rarely observed V segments, including chromosome 9 orphons, were excluded from the earlier analysis of 587 of the donors. For the cohort, immune exposure information was limited to CMV serostatus. When HLA alleles, especially DR and DQ, strongly co-occurred, attributing TCR associations to individual alleles was difficult. In a later analysis, most CMV-associated TCR beta chains were found to appear HLA-restricted, with HLA associations seemingly driven largely by CMV exposure. Broadly in line with IMGT annotations, most TCR beta V segments showed up in productive rearrangements about 87% or about 30% of the time in an earlier analysis of approximately 640 of the donors. A few of the identified cytomegalovirus-associated TCR beta chains were confirmed in vitro to be specific for cytomegalovirus antigens. In a later analysis, some 17,000 TCR beta sequences were associated with specific HLA alleles at a false discovery rate of 0.05. The cohort was sequenced for TCR beta chains only, and without alpha or paired-chain data the features that could be detected were limited. A later genetic analysis reported fewer N-insertions in productive TCRs among donors in an Asian-associated ancestry cluster than the approximately 700-donor mean. A further reported finding was that TCR beta sequences accurately predicted the HLA-A and HLA-B alleles for most subjects in the first cohort. A later genetic analysis associated a missense DCLRE1C variant with V-gene and J-gene trimming of TCR beta chains, and an independent cohort replicated the association. The authors suggested that the approach could potentially be generalized to other disease states and immunological phenotypes. Because the 87-base-pair reads could not distinguish some IMGT-functional V segments, including TRBV6-2 and TRBV6-3, those segments were excluded. In a later analysis, TCR association rates were found to vary across HLA loci, with the most associated TCRs seen for DRB1 alleles and the fewest for HLA-C alleles. HLA typing was unavailable for some donors at each locus, so association tests used only the typed subset. Presence/absence analyses assumed roughly uniform sequencing depth across donors, an assumption that may not hold. Correlated functional status among segregating V segments might reflect linkage disequilibrium, but an unknown experimental factor could not be ruled out. In a later analysis, HLA-associated TCR beta chains showed more clonal expansion and lower generation probabilities than non-associated chains that were equally common. A total of 150 or so TCR beta chains were listed by the study as associated with cytomegalovirus. A cluster of highly shared sequence variants was judged likely to be a technical artifact of the sequencing pipeline. The classifier was reported to diagnose cytomegalovirus status with high specificity and sensitivity in both the original cohort and the validation cohort.

The germline V gene yields SNHLY for CDR1 and FYNNEI for CDR2. The CDR3 starts with the cysteine, ends with the phenylalanine, and has 12 residues. Solely the CDR3 DNA is kept, with 36 bases framed from the first base. At the junction V is shortened by 4 bases and J by 4 bases, with 7 bases in between. The cohort was made up of around 720 healthy bone marrow donors. At the time of sampling, every cohort member was nominally healthy, though immune exposures that went unrecorded were likely present. The donor tested CMV seropositive, placing the donor among the 250 to 350 seropositive members of the cohort. Every donor gave a peripheral blood sample, and the peripheral blood mononuclear cells from that sample were used for TCR beta sequencing. The Qiagen DNeasy Blood Extraction Kit was used to extract genomic DNA from the blood cell samples.

This receptor was identified in a woman in her 50s in good health and CMV-seropositive. The specimen was PBMCs. The chain is assembled from TRBV2 and TRBJ1-2; no D gene can be assigned with confidence. The DNA reads as follows: TGTGCCAGCAGTGTAGAGGTCTATGGCTACACCTTC. This translates into CASSVEVYGYTF. With the rest looked up from the reference TRBV2 and TRBJ1-2 genes rather than sequenced, the full variable domain is EPEVTQTPSHQVTQMGQEVILRCVPISNHLYFYWYRQILGQKVEFLVSFYNNEISEKSEIFDDQFSVERPDGSNFTLKIRSTKLEDSAMYFCASSVEVYGYTFGSGTRLTVV.